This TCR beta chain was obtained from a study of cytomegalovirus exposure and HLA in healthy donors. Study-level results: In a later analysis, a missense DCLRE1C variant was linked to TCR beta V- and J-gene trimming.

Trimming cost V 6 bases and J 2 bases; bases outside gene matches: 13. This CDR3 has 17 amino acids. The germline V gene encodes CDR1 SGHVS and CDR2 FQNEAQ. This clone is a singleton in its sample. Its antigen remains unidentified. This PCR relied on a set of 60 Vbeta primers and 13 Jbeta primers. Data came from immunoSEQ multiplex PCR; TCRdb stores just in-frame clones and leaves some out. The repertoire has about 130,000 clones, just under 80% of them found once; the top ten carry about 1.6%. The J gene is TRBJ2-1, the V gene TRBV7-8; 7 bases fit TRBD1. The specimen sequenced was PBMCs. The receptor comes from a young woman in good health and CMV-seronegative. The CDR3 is CASSYPMGQRTYNEQFF. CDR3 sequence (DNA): TGTGCCAGCAGTTATCCTATGGGACAGCGTACCTACAATGAGCAGTTCTTC.